Following are 10 T cell receptor beta chains from one sample sequenced in a study of blood T cell repertoires in COVID-19. Generated by immunoSEQ multiplex PCR, the TCRdb table keeps only in-frame clones and is missing some. The profile shows about 28,000 clones, roughly 87% of them singletons. Sample: peripheral blood. These receptors originate from a human donor in a cohort sampled during active COVID-19.

This chain uses TRBV10-2 with TRBJ2-2, with a possible D match to TRBD2 (6 bases). Germline V gene lookup returns CDR1 WSHSY and CDR2 SAAADI. The CDR3 is 14 residues long. The V end was cut by 4 bases, the J end by 3 bases, with 9 bases between. CDR3 bases: TGCGCCAGCAGTGTCCAGCGGGACACCGGGGAGCTGTTTTTT. It is translated as CASSVQRDTGELFF.

The genes are TRBV6-2 or TRBV6-3 and TRBJ2-1; 10 bases map to TRBD2. The germline V gene has CDR1 MNHEY and CDR2 SVGEGT. The CDR3 length is 15 residues. With V trimmed by 5 bases and J by 3 bases, 4 bases remained unmatched. Written as DNA, the CDR3 is TGTGCCAGCAGTGATAGCGGGAGGTTCTACAATGAGCAGTTCTTC. As protein: CASSDSGRFYNEQFF.

The gene calls are TRBV19 and TRBJ2-7; tentatively, D is TRBD1 (6 bases). This CDR3 has 12 residues. From germline, CDR1 is LNHDA and CDR2 SQIVND (reference sequence). Trimming cost V 6 bases and J 3 bases, with 9 bases left between them. The chain's CDR3 is CASSQQGYEQYF. DNA for the CDR3: TGTGCCAGTAGCCAACAGGGCTACGAGCAGTACTTC.

V usage is TRBV19 and J usage is TRBJ1-3; tentatively, D is TRBD1 (5 bases). Deletions cut 6 bases from V and 2 bases from J, with 17 bases between. Germline lookup yields CDR1 LNHDA and CDR2 SQIVND (reference sequence). This CDR3 is 16 amino acids long. This CDR3 is CASRGGGAMAGNTIYF. CDR3 nucleotide sequence: TGTGCCAGTAGAGGAGGAGGGGCCATGGCTGGAAACACCATATATTTT.

This chain uses TRBV6-5 with TRBJ2-7, with 11 positions matching TRBD2. The CDR3 spans 14 residues. The junction had 8 bases not matched to a gene; V was cut back by 7 bases and J by 6 bases. Germline values: CDR1 MNHEY, CDR2 SVGAGI. The CDR3, as DNA: TGTGCCAGCACCGTAACTAGCGGGAGCTCCGAGCAGTACTTC. This codes for CASTVTSGSSEQYF.

The chain employs TRBV7-2 and TRBJ1-2; D is undetermined. The CDR3 is 15 amino acids. The germline V and J ends were trimmed by 5 bases and 13 bases, with 26 bases remaining between them. In germline, CDR1 is SGHTA, CDR2 FQGNSA. The CDR3 DNA is TGTGCCAGCAGCACCTCGGGAGCTACCCTGTTAAGATCCACCTTC. Protein product: CASSTSGATLLRSTF.

The chain couples TRBV2 to TRBJ2-5, with 11 bases lining up with TRBD2. Germline-derived CDR1 and CDR2 are SNHLY and FYNNEI. The ends lost 4 bases at V and 1 base at J; junction bases unmatched: 2. CDR3 size: 15 residues. As DNA, the CDR3 is TGTGCCAGCAGTGGGGGGACTAGCGGCCAAGAGACCCAGTACTTC. It translates to CASSGGTSGQETQYF.

This sequence joins TRBV10-3 and TRBJ1-1; D unresolved. Germline V gene sequence: CDR1 ENHRY, CDR2 SYGVKD. V gave up 3 bases and J gave up 1 base, with 9 bases separating them. The CDR3 contains 14 residues. CDR3 DNA sequence: TGTGCCATCAGTGACAACCCGGGGAACACTGAAGCTTTCTTT. This gives the protein CAISDNPGNTEAFF.

This clone was recorded once. J is TRBJ1-1 and V is TRBV19, with a weak D call TRBD1 (5 bases). Trimming cost V 3 bases and J 0 bases, with 11 bases left between them. Germline values: CDR1 LNHDA, CDR2 SQIVND (reference sequence). CDR3 length equals 15 residues. The CDR3 DNA reads TGTGCCAGTAGTATGGGCAGGGATATGAACACTGAAGCTTTCTTT. It translates to CASSMGRDMNTEAFF.

The sample holds a few counts of this clone. The chain links TRBV27 to TRBJ2-1, with TRBD2 identical over 9 bases. The CDR3 sequence is 15 residues long. Germline trimming cut 1 base from V and 8 bases from J; bases unmatched to any gene: 6. Germline CDR1 reads MNHEY; CDR2 reads SMNVEV (reference sequence). Here the CDR3 reads CASSLLASGKDEQFF. CDR3 bases: TGTGCCAGCAGTTTATTGGCTAGCGGGAAAGATGAGCAGTTCTTC.